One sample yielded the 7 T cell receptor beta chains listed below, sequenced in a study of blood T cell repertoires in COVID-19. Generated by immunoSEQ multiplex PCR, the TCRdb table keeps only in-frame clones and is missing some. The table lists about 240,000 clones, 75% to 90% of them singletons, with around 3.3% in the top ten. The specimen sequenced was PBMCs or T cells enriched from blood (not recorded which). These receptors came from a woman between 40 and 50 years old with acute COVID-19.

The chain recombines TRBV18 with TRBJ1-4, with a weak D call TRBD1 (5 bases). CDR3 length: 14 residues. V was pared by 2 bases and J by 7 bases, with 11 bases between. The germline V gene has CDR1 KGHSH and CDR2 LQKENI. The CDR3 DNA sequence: TGTGCCAGCTCACCAGTCAGGGATGGTGAAAAACTGTTTTTT. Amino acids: CASSPVRDGEKLFF.

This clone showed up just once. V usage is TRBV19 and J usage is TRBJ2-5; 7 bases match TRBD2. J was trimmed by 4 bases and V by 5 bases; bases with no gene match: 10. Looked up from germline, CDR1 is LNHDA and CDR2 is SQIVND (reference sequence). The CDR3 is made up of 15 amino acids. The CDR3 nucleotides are TGTGCCAGTAGTCTAGCGGCTGGAGCATTAGAGACCCAGTACTTC. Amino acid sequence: CASSLAAGALETQYF.

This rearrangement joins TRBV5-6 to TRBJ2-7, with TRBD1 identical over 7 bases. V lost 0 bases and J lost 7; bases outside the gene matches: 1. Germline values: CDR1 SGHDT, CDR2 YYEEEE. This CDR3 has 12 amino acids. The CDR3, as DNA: TGTGCCAGCAGCTTGGACAGGGGAGAGCAGTACTTC. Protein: CASSLDRGEQYF.

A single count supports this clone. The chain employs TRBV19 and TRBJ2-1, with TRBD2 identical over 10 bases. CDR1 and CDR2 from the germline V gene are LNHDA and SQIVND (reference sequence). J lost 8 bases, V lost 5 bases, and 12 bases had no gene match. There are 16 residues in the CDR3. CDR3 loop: CASSPYLAGEGDEQFF. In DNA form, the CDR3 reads TGTGCCAGTAGTCCCTACCTAGCGGGAGAAGGGGATGAGCAGTTCTTC.

The CDR3 is CASSFRDRALDTIYF. CDR3 coding DNA: TGTGCCAGCAGCTTCCGGGACAGGGCTCTGGACACCATATATTTT. The chain couples TRBV7-9 to TRBJ1-3; TRBD1 matches 9 bases. Germline CDR1 is SEHNR and CDR2 is FQNEAQ (reference sequence). The CDR3 is 15 residues long. V lost 3 bases to trimming and J lost 8 bases; unmatched junction nucleotides: 8.

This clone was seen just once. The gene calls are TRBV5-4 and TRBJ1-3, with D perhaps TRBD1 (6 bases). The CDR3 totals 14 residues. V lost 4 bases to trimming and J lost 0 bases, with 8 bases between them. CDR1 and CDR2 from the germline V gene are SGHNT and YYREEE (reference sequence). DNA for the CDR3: TGTGCCAGCAGCCTACAGGGCTCTGGAAACACCATATATTTT. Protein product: CASSLQGSGNTIYF.

This CDR3 is CASSPHGRSYEQYF. DNA of the CDR3: TGTGCCAGCAGCCCGCACGGTCGCTCCTACGAGCAGTACTTC. The chain has TRBV9 and TRBJ2-7; D unresolved. Trimming pared 4 bases from V and 0 bases from J, leaving 11 bases between. Germline loops: CDR1 SGDLS, CDR2 YYNGEE. There are 14 residues in the CDR3.